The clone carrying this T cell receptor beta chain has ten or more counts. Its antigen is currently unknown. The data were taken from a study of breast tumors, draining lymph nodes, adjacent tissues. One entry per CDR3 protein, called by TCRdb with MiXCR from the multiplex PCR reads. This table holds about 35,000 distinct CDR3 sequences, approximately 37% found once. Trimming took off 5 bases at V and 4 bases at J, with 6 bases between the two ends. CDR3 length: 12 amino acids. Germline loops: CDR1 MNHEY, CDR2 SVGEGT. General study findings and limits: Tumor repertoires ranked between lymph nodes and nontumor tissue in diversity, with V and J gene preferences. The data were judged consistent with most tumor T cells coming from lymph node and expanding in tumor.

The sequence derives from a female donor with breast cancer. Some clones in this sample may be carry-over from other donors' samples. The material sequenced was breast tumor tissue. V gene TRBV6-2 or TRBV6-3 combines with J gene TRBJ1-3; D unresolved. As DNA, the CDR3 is TGTGCCAGCAGTCTACAGGGAAACACCATATATTTT. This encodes CASSLQGNTIYF.